This record looks at one TCR beta chain sequence and its context. Its matching antigen is unknown. Every donor was a healthy person donating bone marrow. PCR primers comprised 60 Vbeta and 13 Jbeta primers. Clones were sequenced by immunoSEQ multiplex PCR, and TCRdb holds only the in-frame ones, with some missing. The data hold about 94,000 clones, with 50% to 80% observed a single time. These data come from a study of cytomegalovirus exposure and HLA in healthy donors. Study results and limitations: Another analysis was done later, and it associated 17,000 or so TCR beta sequences with HLA alleles at 0.05 false discovery rate.

Unmatched junction bases numbered 6, after V lost 5 bases and J lost 2 bases. Germline V gene sequence: CDR1 SGHTA, CDR2 FQGNSA. This CDR3 is built from 15 residues. Sample: PBMCs. The chain has TRBV7-2 and TRBJ2-7, with 10 nucleotides matching TRBD2. The origin of this receptor is a man aged 30 to 39 in good health and CMV-seronegative. The CDR3 DNA is TGTGCCAGCAGCCGCCTACTAGCGGGGACCTACGAGCAGTACTTC. It specifies CASSRLLAGTYEQYF.